These T cell receptor beta chains were read from a single sample in a study of OX40 agonist ivuxolimab in advanced cancers. Clones were read by immunoSEQ multiplex PCR, and TCRdb kept only the in-frame ones, dropping some. This repertoire shows fewer than 30,000 clones, around 86% found once; its top ten account for 20% to 25%. The sample consisted of CD4+ or CD8+ T cells sorted from blood, taken in a trial of the OX40 agonist ivuxolimab. These receptors all stem from an adult with an advanced solid tumor such as melanoma, head and neck, liver or kidney cancer. CDR3s include the opening cysteine and the closing phenylalanine or tryptophan. Each record gives: J gene, V gene, CDR3 protein.

>TRBJ2-7|TRBV30
CAWAVGGRAREQYF
>TRBJ2-2|TRBV7-9
CASSMTGVATGELFF
>TRBJ2-3|TRBV19
CASSPRTSGDTDTQYF
>TRBJ2-2|TRBV5-1
CASSLGPGANTGELFF
>TRBJ2-2|TRBV7-9
CARDLGTGELFF
>TRBJ2-1|TRBV4-3
CASSQDIEGGGAYNEQFF
>TRBJ2-3|TRBV6-4
CASSDIADTDTQYF
>TRBJ1-4|TRBV5-4
CASSLQGVGEKLFF
>TRBJ2-7|TRBV7-3
CASSLGRDYEQYF
>TRBJ2-1|TRBV6-1
CASSEASGGANEQFF
>TRBJ1-1|TRBV7-6
CASSLGGGGWNTEAFF
>TRBJ2-7|TRBV5-1
CASATGQGAHEQYF
>TRBJ2-5|TRBV4-1
CASSQAGTQYF
>TRBJ1-1|TRBV9
CASRGQANTEAFF
>TRBJ1-1|TRBV7-9
CASSLQGARTEAFF
>TRBJ1-1|TRBV6-6
CASSYSGTTEAFF
>TRBJ1-1|TRBV5-5
CASSLARGRDRTEAFF
>TRBJ2-5|TRBV6-5
CASSPTGPQETQYF
>TRBJ2-3|TRBV6-1
CASSDGAGGPDTQYF
>TRBJ1-5|TRBV21-1
CASSKEHGYSNQPQHF
>TRBJ1-5|TRBV19
CASSIWGSNQPQHF
>TRBJ2-7|TRBV4-1
CASSPLAGDLEQYF